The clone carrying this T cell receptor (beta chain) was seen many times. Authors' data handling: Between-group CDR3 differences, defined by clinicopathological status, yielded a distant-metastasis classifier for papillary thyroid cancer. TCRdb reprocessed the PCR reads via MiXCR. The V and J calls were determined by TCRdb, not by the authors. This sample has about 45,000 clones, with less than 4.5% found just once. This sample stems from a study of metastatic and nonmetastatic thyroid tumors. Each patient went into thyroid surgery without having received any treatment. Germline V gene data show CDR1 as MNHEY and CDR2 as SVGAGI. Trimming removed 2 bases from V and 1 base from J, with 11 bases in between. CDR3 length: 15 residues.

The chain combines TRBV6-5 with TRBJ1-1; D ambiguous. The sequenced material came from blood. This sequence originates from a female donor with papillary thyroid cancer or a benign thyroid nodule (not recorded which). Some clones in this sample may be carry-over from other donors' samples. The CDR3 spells CASSYNGAKNTEAFF. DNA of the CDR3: TGTGCCAGCAGTTACAACGGCGCGAAGAACACTGAAGCTTTCTTT.